The T cell receptor (beta chain) under discussion was sequenced for a study of identical twins. Germline V gives CDR1 SGHNT, CDR2 YENEEA. This CDR3 is built from 13 residues. Worth noting for this clonotype: A read error may explain this, as a much larger clone is one base away.

TCRdb re-called the 5' RACE reads with MiXCR, one entry per CDR3 protein. The sample lists 600,000 to 800,000 distinct CDR3 sequences, around 20% occurring once. The data were also submitted as part of a second study, on T cells expressing NK-cell markers.

The specimen was PBMCs. The V and J genes are TRBV11-3 and TRBJ2-3; D is perhaps TRBD2 (5 bases). The TCR was taken from a woman under 30 in good health. Here the CDR3 reads CACSLDWEDTQYF. The CDR3 DNA reads TGTGCCTGCAGCTTAGATTGGGAGGATACGCAGTATTTT. Drawing the rest from reference TRBV11-3 and TRBJ2-3, the complete variable domain is EAGVVQSPRYKIIEKKQPVAFWCNPISGHNTLYWYLQNLGQGPELLIRYENEEAVDDSQLPKDRFSAERLKGVDSTLKIQPAELGDSAVYLCACSLDWEDTQYFGPGTRLTVL.